This passage covers 11 T cell receptor beta chains from one sample sequenced in a study of T cells in tuberculosis (dated by TCRdb to 2017 to 2018). Library construction relied on the immunoSEQ multiplex PCR assay. Drawn from immuneACCESS, this table holds only the in-frame rearrangements with V and J called that TCRdb kept. Clones are partly lost; checked studies trace under half to an unresolved V gene and leave the rest unexplained. The sample profile shows 70,000 to 95,000 clones; about nine tenths of them were found once. 1.5% to 2% of the sample belongs to the ten largest clones. PBMC were thawed, rested overnight, stained with GMM-loaded CD1B tetramer, a Live/Dead dye and anti-CD3, and then sorted on a FACS Aria II. CD1B tetramers were loaded with C32 glucose monomycolate purified from Rhodococcus equi. The sample was CD1b-GMM tetramer-negative cells sorted from PBMCs. What this sample's cell subset or site label stands for: T cells not binding CD1B-GMM tetramer, sorted from same donor. The receptors shown here come from an adult woman with latent tuberculosis.

Only one count was recorded for this clone. J is TRBJ2-7 and V is TRBV7-2; TRBD2 aligns across 8 bases. V lost 2 bases and J lost 0; bases outside the gene matches: 3. Germline assignment: CDR1 SGHTA and CDR2 FQGNSA. The length of the CDR3 is 15 residues. For the CDR3, the DNA is TGTGCCAGCAGCTTATCGCGGGGGGCCTCCTACGAGCAGTACTTC. It specifies CASSLSRGASYEQYF.

This clone was recorded a few times. The chain combines TRBV19 with TRBJ1-2; 8 bases are shared with TRBD1. The ends lost 4 bases at V and 6 bases at J; junction bases unmatched: 7. Looked up from germline, CDR1 is LNHDA and CDR2 is SQIVND (reference sequence). The CDR3 is 14 amino acids. CDR3 protein: CASSTRDRKDGYTF. The CDR3 DNA reads TGTGCCAGTAGTACACGGGACAGGAAGGATGGCTACACCTTC.

V and J are TRBV30 and TRBJ2-3; a weak D match, TRBD2 (5 bases). The CDR3 is made up of 11 amino acids. Germline CDR1 GTSNPN, CDR2 SVGIG (reference sequence). Deletions cut 1 base from V and 14 bases from J, with 13 bases between. The DNA for the CDR3 is TGTGCCTGGAGTGGGACTGGAAAATTGTATTTT. Translated: CAWSGTGKLYF.

The rearrangement uses TRBV6-6 and TRBJ2-5; TRBD2 is a possible D gene (6 bases). The germline gives CDR1 MNHNY, CDR2 SVGAGI (reference sequence). The CDR3 runs 15 residues. Trimming pared 1 base from V and 4 bases from J, leaving 13 bases between. The CDR3 DNA reads as TGTGCCAGCAGTTACTACTCCGGAGGGCGAGAGACCCAGTACTTC. This sequence encodes CASSYYSGGRETQYF.

The V gene is TRBV7-8, the J gene TRBJ2-2; 7 bases are a match to TRBD1. This CDR3 spans 15 amino acids. After removal of 6 bases from V and 5 bases from J, the junction contained 9 bases not matched to a gene. Germline V gene sequence: CDR1 SGHVS, CDR2 FQNEAQ. Here the CDR3 reads CASRTDRVGTGELFF. CDR3 bases: TGTGCCAGCAGGACCGACAGGGTTGGAACCGGGGAGCTGTTTTTT. Based on the CDR3 plus reference TRBV7-8 and TRBJ2-2, the full variable domain is GAGVSQSPRYKVAKRGQDVALRCDPISGHVSLFWYQQALGQGPEFLTYFQNEAQLDKSGLPSDRFFAERPEGSVSTLKIQRTQQEDSAVYLCASRTDRVGTGELFFGEGSRLTVL.

The chain recombines TRBV14 with TRBJ2-3; D uncertain. The CDR3 runs 12 residues. The germline V and J ends were trimmed by 4 bases and 7 bases, with 9 bases remaining between them. Germline CDR1 SGHDN, CDR2 FVKESK. DNA of the CDR3: TGTGCCAGCAGCCCGACTGGTAATACGCAGTATTTT. This gives the protein CASSPTGNTQYF.

The chain employs TRBV28 and TRBJ2-7; 9 bases align to TRBD2. V gave up 7 bases and J gave up 2 bases; unmatched junction bases: 3. Germline V gene sequence: CDR1 MDHEN, CDR2 SYDVKM. There are 13 residues in the CDR3. The CDR3 DNA follows: TGTGCCAGCATGCTAGCGGGAACCTACGAGCAGTACGTC. Translating gives CASMLAGTYEQYV.

The gene calls are TRBV7-2 and TRBJ2-4; TRBD2 matches at 11 bases. Germline trimming cut 3 bases from V and 2 bases from J; bases unmatched to any gene: 3. The V gene's germline CDR1 is SGHTA and CDR2 FQGNSA. The CDR3 totals 16 residues. The chain's CDR3 is CASSFSSGGTKNIQYF. The CDR3 nucleotides are TGTGCCAGCAGCTTCTCTAGCGGGGGGACCAAAAACATTCAGTACTTC.

The gene calls are TRBV21-1 and TRBJ2-2; the D call of TRBD1 is as the table states it, not checked on the DNA. TRBV21-1 is assigned pseudogene status. This CDR3 comprises 16 residues. Written as DNA, the CDR3 is TGTGCCAGCAGCAAAGCCGACAGGGACAACACCGGGGAGCTGTTTTTT. Translated, it gives CASSKADRDNTGELFF.

This rearrangement joins TRBV5-6 to TRBJ2-1, with D possibly being TRBD2 (6 bases). The V and J ends lost 6 bases and 8 bases respectively, with 24 bases between them. Germline CDR1 SGHDT, CDR2 YYEEEE. The CDR3 is 16 residues long. Here the CDR3 reads CASIAVGPDAGYEQFF. The CDR3 nucleotides read TGTGCCAGCATCGCGGTGGGCCCGGACGCGGGGTATGAGCAGTTCTTC.

The chain carries TRBV10-3 and TRBJ1-1; D is undetermined. The germline gives CDR1 ENHRY, CDR2 SYGVKD. This CDR3 is 12 amino acids long. Trimming took 2 bases from V and 7 from J, leaving 8 bases between them. The CDR3 DNA reads as TGTGCCATCAGTGAGGTGCAGAATGAAGCTTTCTTT. This codes for CAISEVQNEAFF.